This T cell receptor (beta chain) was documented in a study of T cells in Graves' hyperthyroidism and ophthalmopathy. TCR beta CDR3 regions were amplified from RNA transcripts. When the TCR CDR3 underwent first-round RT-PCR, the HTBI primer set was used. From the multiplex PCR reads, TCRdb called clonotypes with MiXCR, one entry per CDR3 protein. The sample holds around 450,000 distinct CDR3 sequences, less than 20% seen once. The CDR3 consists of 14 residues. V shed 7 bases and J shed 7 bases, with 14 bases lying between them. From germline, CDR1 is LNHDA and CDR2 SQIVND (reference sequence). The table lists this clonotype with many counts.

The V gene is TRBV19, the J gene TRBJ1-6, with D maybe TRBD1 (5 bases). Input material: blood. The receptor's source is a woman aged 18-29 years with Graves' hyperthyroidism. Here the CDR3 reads CASTPRQTNSPLHF. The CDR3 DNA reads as TGTGCCAGTACCCCCAGACAGACCAATTCACCCCTCCACTTT.